These 32 T cell receptor beta chains were all obtained from the same sample, sequenced in a study of blood T cell repertoires in COVID-19. Data came from immunoSEQ multiplex PCR; TCRdb stores just in-frame clones and leaves some out. This table holds 110,000 to 150,000 clones, 80% found once. Sequenced input: peripheral blood. Receptor source: a woman between 45 and 60 years old with acute or convalescent COVID-19.

This clone has a count of ten or more. V usage is TRBV5-4 and J usage is TRBJ1-2; D is unclear. Trimming took off 4 bases at V and 3 bases at J, with 4 bases between the two ends. The CDR3 has 11 residues. Germline values: CDR1 SGHNT, CDR2 YYREEE (reference sequence). CDR3 region: CASSADYGYTF. DNA for the CDR3: TGTGCCAGCAGCGCAGACTATGGCTACACCTTC.

The CDR3 DNA follows: TGCGCCAGCAGCTCGATTACAGGGAACTATGGCTACACCTTC. Amino acid sequence: CASSSITGNYGYTF. This sequence joins TRBV5-1 and TRBJ1-2, with TRBD1 as a possible D gene (6 bases). This CDR3 spans 14 amino acids. In germline, CDR1 is SGHRS, CDR2 YFSETQ. The ends were cut back, 3 bases at V and 2 bases at J, with 11 bases in the middle.

The chain uses TRBV6-5 and TRBJ1-2, with 9 bases matching TRBD1. The CDR3 totals 14 residues. J was trimmed by 5 bases and V by 6 bases; bases with no gene match: 7. Germline lookup yields CDR1 MNHEY and CDR2 SVGAGI. The CDR3 is CASSGEGQGYGYTF. In DNA, the CDR3 is TGTGCCAGCAGCGGGGAAGGACAGGGGTATGGCTACACCTTC.

The V gene is TRBV2, the J gene TRBJ2-7; 14 bases agree with TRBD2. J gave up 6 bases and V 8 bases, and 3 bases lay outside the gene matches. The CDR3 consists of 13 residues. In germline, CDR1 is SNHLY, CDR2 FYNNEI. Here the CDR3 reads CASSGLAGAEQYF. CDR3 DNA: TGTGCCAGCTCGGGACTAGCGGGGGCCGAGCAGTACTTC.

In its sample, this clone was seen a few times. The V and J genes are TRBV28 and TRBJ2-1; D is possibly TRBD1 (5 bases). CDR1 and CDR2 (germline): MDHEN, SYDVKM. The CDR3 covers 13 residues. V was pared by 5 bases and J by 6 bases, with 11 bases between. The CDR3 loop reads CASSTTVLNEQFF. As DNA, the CDR3 is TGTGCCAGCAGTACGACAGTCCTCAATGAGCAGTTCTTC.

The chain uses TRBV4-1 and TRBJ1-5; weak D call: TRBD1 (6 bases). The CDR3 loop spans 16 amino acids. Trimming removed 0 bases at V and 4 bases at J, with 13 bases between. Germline V gene data show CDR1 as MGHRA and CDR2 as YSYEKL. The CDR3 reads CASSQDGGLGNQPQHF. DNA of the CDR3: TGCGCCAGCAGCCAAGATGGGGGCTTGGGGAATCAGCCCCAGCATTTT.

This clone was found once. This sequence joins TRBV9 and TRBJ1-1; a possible D gene is TRBD1 (5 bases). In germline, CDR1 is SGDLS, CDR2 YYNGEE. The V and J ends lost 3 bases and 4 bases respectively, with 7 bases between them. The CDR3 consists of 12 residues. The CDR3 is CASSGGVTEAFF. CDR3 DNA: TGTGCCAGCAGCGGGGGGGTCACTGAAGCTTTCTTT.

This clone has more than one count but fewer than ten. The rearrangement links TRBV6-5 to TRBJ1-3, with a possible D match to TRBD1 (5 bases). The V end was cut by 6 bases, the J end by 2 bases, with 14 bases between. The CDR3 runs 15 residues. Germline V CDR1 and CDR2: MNHEY, SVGAGI. CDR3 coding DNA: TGTGCCAGCAGACCAGACAGACTTCCTGGAAACACCATATATTTT. It specifies CASRPDRLPGNTIYF.

This clone has more than one count but fewer than ten. The chain uses TRBV6-2 or TRBV6-3 and TRBJ1-5; D is perhaps TRBD1 (6 bases). CDR3 size: 15 residues. V lost 3 bases to trimming and J lost 1 base, with 10 bases between them. Per the germline V gene, CDR1 is MNHEY and CDR2 is SVGEGT. The CDR3 region has the DNA TGTGCCAGCAGTTATCAAGGACAGAGCAATCAGCCCCAGCATTTT. Encoded protein: CASSYQGQSNQPQHF.

The chain is built from TRBV11-2 and TRBJ2-7; D may be TRBD1 (6 bases). V lost 5 bases and J 6 bases, leaving 20 bases between the germline ends. This CDR3 contains 15 residues. Germline CDR1 SGHAT, CDR2 FQNNGV. The CDR3 loop reads CASSLGAGTEGEQYF. CDR3 in DNA: TGTGCCAGCAGCCTGGGGGCCGGGACGGAAGGCGAGCAGTACTTC.

The rearrangement uses TRBV18 and TRBJ1-5, with 7 bases fitting TRBD1. The germline V gene encodes CDR1 KGHSH and CDR2 LQKENI. V trimming: 3 bases; J trimming: 4 bases; junction bases outside the gene matches: 6. The CDR3 has 15 residues. The CDR3 DNA reads as TGTGCCAGCTCACCGAACAGGGGTAGTAATCAGCCCCAGCATTTT. Translation gives CASSPNRGSNQPQHF.

This clone was counted only a few times. This rearrangement joins TRBV13 to TRBJ2-7; 9 bases match TRBD1. The V and J ends lost 5 bases and 3 bases, in that order; junction bases with no gene match: 5. The CDR3 sequence is 14 residues long. Germline V gives CDR1 PRHDT, CDR2 FYEKMQ (reference sequence). The CDR3 bases are TGTGCCAGCAGCACGCGGGACAGGGTCTACGAGCAGTACTTC. It encodes CASSTRDRVYEQYF.

This clone appeared a few times. This chain's CDR3 is CASSPVTGGYNEQFF. The CDR3 DNA follows: TGTGCCAGCTCACCGGTGACAGGGGGCTACAATGAGCAGTTCTTC. The V call is TRBV18, the J call TRBJ2-1; 9 nucleotides agree with TRBD1. This CDR3 is 15 amino acids long. With V trimmed by 3 bases and J by 3 bases, 3 bases remained unmatched. Germline CDR1 and CDR2: KGHSH and LQKENI.

This clone was observed a few times. This chain connects TRBV11-2 to TRBJ1-6; D is unclear. CDR3 length equals 14 residues. Per germline, CDR1 SGHAT and CDR2 FQNNGV. Trimming pared 5 bases from V and 7 bases from J, leaving 12 bases between. CDR3 residues: CASSPDWVNSPLHF. The CDR3 coding sequence is TGTGCCAGCAGCCCCGACTGGGTCAATTCACCCCTCCACTTT.

J is TRBJ2-7 and V is TRBV7-2, with 9 bases aligning to TRBD2. This CDR3 is 15 amino acids long. Germline V gives CDR1 SGHTA, CDR2 FQGNSA. V lost 7 bases and J lost 3; bases outside the gene matches: 10. CDR3 nucleotides: TGTGCCAGCACCGATAGGCGGCGGGGGGGCTACGAGCAGTACTTC. Its protein is CASTDRRRGGYEQYF.

This clone was counted once. This rearrangement joins TRBV14 to TRBJ2-7; D unclear. The germline CDR1 and CDR2 sequences are SGHDN and FVKESK. CDR3 length: 12 amino acids. V lost 4 bases and J 4 bases, leaving 8 bases between the germline ends. CDR3 DNA sequence: TGTGCCAGCAGCCGCAACAAGTACGAGCAGTACTTC. It codes for CASSRNKYEQYF.

CDR3 nucleotide sequence: TGTGCCAGCAGCCAAGCCTCCGGGACGCAGTATTTT. The encoded protein is CASSQASGTQYF. J is TRBJ2-3 and V is TRBV3-1 (or the pseudogene TRBV3-2); D gene ambiguous. This CDR3 is built from 12 residues. Germline V CDR1 and CDR2: LGHDT, YNNKEL (reference sequence). Trimming stripped 1 base from V and 9 bases from J, with 8 bases between.

J is TRBJ1-6 and V is TRBV27; D call uncertain. The germline V gene has CDR1 MNHEY and CDR2 SMNVEV (reference sequence). Trimming took off 4 bases at V and 8 bases at J, with 12 bases between the two ends. There are 14 residues in the CDR3. The CDR3 sequence is CASSSGVRDSPLHF. DNA for the CDR3: TGTGCCAGCAGTTCGGGAGTAAGGGATTCACCCCTCCACTTT.

The J gene is TRBJ1-2, the V gene TRBV28; 7 nucleotides line up with TRBD1. From germline, CDR1 is MDHEN and CDR2 SYDVKM. The CDR3 spans 15 residues. After removal of 10 bases from V and 8 bases from J, the junction contained 19 bases not matched to a gene. The CDR3 DNA sequence: TGTGCCACCCCCGAGGGCACAGGGGTCGGAGAGGGCTACACCTTC. Its translation: CATPEGTGVGEGYTF.

The chain carries TRBV30 and TRBJ1-1; perhaps TRBD1 as D (6 bases). Germline lookup yields CDR1 GTSNPN and CDR2 SVGIG (reference sequence). CDR3 size: 15 residues. V was shortened by 0 bases and J by 3 bases, with 14 bases between the two germline ends. This CDR3 reads CAWSVYASGDTEAFF. CDR3 nucleotides: TGTGCCTGGAGTGTATACGCGTCAGGGGACACTGAAGCTTTCTTT.

This chain joins TRBV3-1 (or the pseudogene TRBV3-2) and TRBJ1-1; D unresolved. Germline V gene lookup returns CDR1 LGHDT and CDR2 YNNKEL (reference sequence). V was pared by 0 bases and J by 1 base, with 6 bases between. This CDR3 spans 14 amino acids. The CDR3 loop is CASSQDRGNTEAFF. CDR3 nucleotides: TGTGCCAGCAGCCAAGATCGGGGGAACACTGAAGCTTTCTTT.

This clone was seen only a few times. The chain carries TRBV6-5 and TRBJ1-2, with D possibly TRBD1 on 5 matching bases. The CDR3 length is 11 residues. Germline V CDR1 and CDR2: MNHEY, SVGAGI. V was clipped by 8 bases and J by 7 bases, with 11 bases between them. The CDR3 spells CASARGGGYTF. The CDR3 DNA follows: TGTGCCAGCGCTAGGGGAGGTGGCTACACCTTC.

V and J are TRBV13 and TRBJ2-1; TRBD1 agrees at 8 bases. CDR1 and CDR2 from the germline V gene are PRHDT and FYEKMQ (reference sequence). With V trimmed by 3 bases and J by 12 bases, 7 bases remained unmatched. CDR3 length: 13 residues. The CDR3 coding sequence is TGTGCCAGCAGCTTCTCGGACAGGGTAGGGCAGTTCTTC. Protein: CASSFSDRVGQFF. Full variable domain (rest looked up from reference TRBV13 and TRBJ2-1): AAGVIQSPRHLIKEKRETATLKCYPIPRHDTVYWYQQGPGQDPQFLISFYEKMQSDKGSIPDRFSAQQFSDYHSELNMSSLELGDSALYFCASSFSDRVGQFFGPGTRLTVL.

The J gene is TRBJ1-5, the V gene TRBV28; tentatively, D is TRBD1 (6 bases). The CDR3 is 13 amino acids. V lost 6 bases to trimming and J lost 3 bases, with 9 bases between them. Germline V gene sequence: CDR1 MDHEN, CDR2 SYDVKM. CDR3 nucleotide sequence: TGTGCCAGCAGACAGGGTTTCAATCAGCCCCAGCATTTT. Protein: CASRQGFNQPQHF.

For this clone: The same CDR3 can be traced to other DNA sequences in this sample. This chain uses TRBV6-2 or TRBV6-3 with TRBJ2-4; the D is unclear. This CDR3 has 15 residues. Deletions cut 3 bases from V and 0 bases from J, with 9 bases between. Germline values: CDR1 MNHEY, CDR2 SVGEGT. CDR3 DNA sequence: TGTGCCAGCAGTTATGACGGGTTAGCCAAAAACATTCAGTACTTC. This gives the protein CASSYDGLAKNIQYF.

A single count supports this clone. The chain recombines TRBV5-6 with TRBJ1-1, with D hard to call. V was clipped by 2 bases and J by 6 bases, with 11 bases between them. The CDR3 runs to 13 residues. Germline CDR1 and CDR2: SGHDT and YYEEEE. Written as DNA, the CDR3 is TGTGCCAGCAGCTTTGGAGGGAGGCCTGAAGCTTTCTTT. It translates to CASSFGGRPEAFF. Supplemented by reference TRBV5-6 and TRBJ1-1, the full variable domain reads DAGVTQSPTHLIKTRGQQVTLRCSPKSGHDTVSWYQQALGQGPQFIFQYYEEEERQRGNFPDRFSGHQFPNYSSELNVNALLLGDSALYLCASSFGGRPEAFFGQGTRLTVV.

The gene calls are TRBV5-6 and TRBJ1-1, with no clear D. Per germline, CDR1 SGHDT and CDR2 YYEEEE. The CDR3 extends over 13 amino acids. V was cut by 0 bases and J by 1 base, with 4 bases left in between. The CDR3 bases are TGTGCCAGCAGCTTGGACACGAACACTGAAGCTTTCTTT. Its translation is CASSLDTNTEAFF.

The chain couples TRBV7-3 to TRBJ2-3; the match to TRBD2 covers 9 bases. Germline V gene data show CDR1 as SGHTA and CDR2 as FQGTGA. V lost 4 bases, J lost 3 bases, and 11 bases stayed unmatched. The CDR3 is 17 residues long. CDR3 protein: CASSSHLGGGATDTQYF. The DNA for the CDR3 is TGTGCCAGCAGCTCCCACCTAGGCGGGGGGGCGACAGATACGCAGTATTTT.

This clone has a single count. V usage is TRBV18 and J usage is TRBJ1-2; a possible D gene is TRBD1 (5 bases). V lost 0 bases and J 6 bases, leaving 8 bases between the germline ends. This CDR3 contains 13 residues. Germline CDR1 KGHSH, CDR2 LQKENI. The CDR3 spells CASSPPTVDGYTF. The CDR3 DNA reads TGTGCCAGCTCACCACCGACAGTGGATGGCTACACCTTC.

The V call is TRBV7-6, the J call TRBJ2-3, with TRBD2 matching over 11 bases. V shed 5 bases, J shed 2 bases, and the junction held 12 bases outside the gene matches. This CDR3 has 18 amino acids. Germline assignment: CDR1 SGHVS and CDR2 FNYEAQ. The DNA for the CDR3 is TGTGCCAGCAGCCTTCGCCCGACTAGCGGGGTTTCCACAGATACGCAGTATTTT. It translates to CASSLRPTSGVSTDTQYF.

This chain links TRBV6-5 with TRBJ1-4; 7 bases are a match to TRBD1. J gave up 7 bases and V 6 bases, and 8 bases lay outside the gene matches. CDR1 and CDR2 from the germline V gene are MNHEY and SVGAGI. The CDR3 has 14 residues. In nucleotides, the CDR3 is TGTGCCAGCAGCCAAGGGACAGTACCTGAAAAACTGTTTTTT. It yields the protein CASSQGTVPEKLFF.

J is TRBJ1-4 and V is TRBV6-5; 9 nucleotides agree with TRBD1. The V and J ends lost 2 bases and 8 bases, in that order; junction bases with no gene match: 6. CDR1 and CDR2 (germline): MNHEY, SVGAGI. The CDR3 is made up of 15 amino acids. CDR3 protein: CASSYRGQGGEKLFF. CDR3 coding DNA: TGTGCCAGCAGTTACCGGGGACAGGGTGGGGAAAAACTGTTTTTT.